These 31 T cell receptor beta chains share one sample of origin, sequenced in a study of response to subunit inactivated influenza vaccine. TCRdb passed the RT-PCR reads through MiXCR, listing each CDR3 protein once. Of 500,000 to 600,000 distinct CDR3 sequences listed, 10% to 15% were seen once; the top ten hold about an eighth. Material: PBMCs from blood, obtained more than 35 days after vaccination. The origin of the receptors is a man aged 45 to 65 who received an inactivated influenza vaccine.

This clonotype showed up just a few times. This chain joins TRBV7-9 and TRBJ1-2; D possibly corresponds to TRBD1 (6 bases). Trimming removed 5 bases from V and 5 bases from J, with 18 bases in between. This CDR3 is built from 15 residues. From germline, CDR1 is SEHNR and CDR2 FQNEAQ (reference sequence). In DNA form, the CDR3 reads TGTGCCAGCAGCCCACAGGGAAACCCGATTTATGGCTACACCTTC. This translates into CASSPQGNPIYGYTF.

This clonotype was observed a handful of times. This rearrangement joins TRBV20-1 to TRBJ2-2; no reliable D call. The CDR3 length is 15 residues. The V and J ends lost 3 bases and 3 bases respectively, with 14 bases between them. CDR1 and CDR2 from the germline V gene are DFQATT and SNEGSKA (reference sequence). The CDR3: CSASHGGTDTGELFF. CDR3 sequence (DNA): TGCAGTGCTAGCCACGGCGGCACCGACACCGGGGAGCTGTTTTTT.

This clonotype was counted only a few times. The rearrangement links TRBV20-1 to TRBJ2-7; 7 bases match TRBD1. V lost 6 bases, J lost 1 base, and 9 bases stayed unmatched. The CDR3 contains 14 residues. Germline V gene data show CDR1 as DFQATT and CDR2 as SNEGSKA (reference sequence). The CDR3 nucleotides read TGCAGTGCATGGACAGGTTCCCTGTCCTACGAGCAGTACTTC. It codes for CSAWTGSLSYEQYF.

In its sample, this clonotype was seen many times. The genes are TRBV7-9 and TRBJ1-1; unclear D gene. Trimming took off 5 bases at V and 0 bases at J, with 10 bases between the two ends. The CDR3 totals 14 residues. CDR1 and CDR2 (germline): SEHNR, FQNEAQ (reference sequence). The CDR3: CASSDGLMNTEAFF. CDR3 nucleotides: TGTGCCAGCAGCGACGGTCTCATGAACACTGAAGCTTTCTTT.

This clonotype was seen ten or more times. V usage is TRBV6-2 or TRBV6-3 and J usage is TRBJ2-3; 9 bases match TRBD1. The CDR3 totals 17 residues. J gave up 2 bases and V 4 bases, and 10 bases lay outside the gene matches. Germline V gene lookup returns CDR1 MNHEY and CDR2 SVGEGT. This chain's CDR3 is CASSFPRDRGDTDTQYF. The CDR3 DNA sequence: TGTGCCAGCAGTTTCCCCAGAGACAGGGGGGACACAGATACGCAGTATTTT.

This clonotype showed up just a few times. This chain connects TRBV7-2 to TRBJ2-3; 9 bases fit TRBD2. Germline V gene sequence: CDR1 SGHTA, CDR2 FQGNSA. CDR3 length: 16 amino acids. After removal of 5 bases from V and 11 bases from J, the junction contained 17 bases not matched to a gene. CDR3 sequence reads: CASSPGWRGGQNGQYF. CDR3 nucleotide sequence: TGTGCCAGCAGCCCTGGATGGCGGGGGGGCCAAAATGGGCAGTATTTT.

The chain combines TRBV7-2 with TRBJ2-4; tentatively, D is TRBD1 or TRBD2 (5 bases each). The V end lost 5 bases, the J end lost 9 bases, and 20 bases lay between the germline ends. The germline V gene encodes CDR1 SGHTA and CDR2 FQGNSA. The CDR3 runs 15 residues. CDR3 loop: CASSPSRGEGGIQYF. The CDR3 bases are TGTGCCAGCAGCCCTTCCAGAGGGGAAGGAGGCATTCAGTACTTC.

The chain recombines TRBV9 with TRBJ2-1; 8 bases match TRBD2. V trimming: 3 bases; J trimming: 8 bases; junction bases outside the gene matches: 13. Germline V gene data show CDR1 as SGDLS and CDR2 as YYNGEE. CDR3 length: 16 amino acids. In nucleotides, the CDR3 is TGTGCCAGCAGCGCGACTAGCGAATATATTGGGTATGAGCAGTTCTTC. Residues: CASSATSEYIGYEQFF.

The genes are TRBV29-1 and TRBJ2-5, with D uncertain. From germline, CDR1 is SQVTM and CDR2 ANQGSEA. The CDR3 totals 15 residues. V was shortened by 0 bases and J by 1 base, with 12 bases between the two germline ends. The CDR3 protein is CSVEDPRTVQETQYF. The CDR3 nucleotides read TGCAGCGTTGAAGATCCCCGGACCGTCCAAGAGACCCAGTACTTC.

V is TRBV11-1 and J is TRBJ2-4; no clear D gene. This CDR3 contains 18 residues. The germline V gene encodes CDR1 SGHAT and CDR2 FQDESV (reference sequence). The V and J ends lost 5 bases and 0 bases respectively, with 20 bases between them. CDR3 nucleotides: TGTGCCAGCAGCCCGGGTGGCCAAAGGAATCTAGCCAAAAACATTCAGTACTTC. Encoded protein: CASSPGGQRNLAKNIQYF.

V usage is TRBV29-1 and J usage is TRBJ2-5; 9 bases map to TRBD1. Germline values: CDR1 SQVTM, CDR2 ANQGSEA. The CDR3 runs to 12 residues. The CDR3 bases are TGCACAACTACAGGGGGCGGGGAGACCCAGTACTTC. Translated: CTTTGGGETQYF.

This chain joins TRBV7-9 and TRBJ1-5; 9 positions match TRBD1. Trimming cost V 5 bases and J 7 bases; bases outside gene matches: 6. The CDR3 extends over 14 amino acids. Germline lookup yields CDR1 SEHNR and CDR2 FQNEAQ (reference sequence). CDR3 DNA: TGTGCCAGCAGCCGGGACAGGGAGGAACAGCCCCAGCATTTT. Protein product: CASSRDREEQPQHF.

This chain uses TRBV6-5 with TRBJ1-2; a possible D gene is TRBD1 (5 bases). V gave up 0 bases and J gave up 6 bases, with 11 bases separating them. CDR3 length equals 14 residues. Germline lookup yields CDR1 MNHEY and CDR2 SVGAGI. Here the CDR3 DNA reads TGTGCCAGCAGTTACTCGTACAGGATGAATGGCTACACCTTC. It codes for CASSYSYRMNGYTF.

The genes are TRBV28 and TRBJ2-7; D is perhaps TRBD2 (6 bases). Germline V gene sequence: CDR1 MDHEN, CDR2 SYDVKM. Trimming took 3 bases from V and 5 from J, leaving 14 bases between them. CDR3 length: 14 amino acids. CDR3 loop: CASSLIAGRHEQYF. CDR3 nucleotides: TGTGCCAGCAGTTTGATCGCAGGGAGGCACGAGCAGTACTTC.

The V and J genes are TRBV18 and TRBJ2-2; a weak D match, TRBD1 (5 bases). This CDR3 has 15 amino acids. The V and J ends lost 4 bases and 1 base respectively, with 10 bases between them. CDR1 and CDR2 from the germline V gene are KGHSH and LQKENI. The CDR3 DNA reads as TGTGCCAGCTCACAAACCACAGGGAACACCGGGGAGCTGTTTTTT. It yields the protein CASSQTTGNTGELFF.

The V gene is TRBV5-1, the J gene TRBJ1-1; no firm D call. Germline V lookup: CDR1 SGHRS, CDR2 YFSETQ. The CDR3 length is 16 residues. The ends were cut back, 0 bases at V and 4 bases at J, with 16 bases in the middle. The CDR3 sequence: CASSLVGIQRGTEAFF. CDR3 nucleotide sequence: TGCGCCAGCAGCTTGGTGGGCATTCAAAGAGGCACTGAAGCTTTCTTT.

The chain joins TRBV3-1 to TRBJ2-7; D perhaps matches TRBD2 (6 bases). V was cut by 2 bases and J by 4 bases, with 12 bases left in between. The CDR3 runs to 14 residues. In germline, CDR1 is LGHDT, CDR2 YNNKEL (reference sequence). The CDR3 is CASSQPWDSYEQYF. The CDR3 nucleotides read TGTGCCAGCAGCCAACCTTGGGACTCATACGAGCAGTACTTC.

At least ten counts were recorded for this clonotype. The chain has TRBV5-1 and TRBJ2-1; TRBD1 agrees at 7 bases. The CDR3 runs to 13 residues. Germline assignment: CDR1 SGHRS and CDR2 YFSETQ. The junction had 10 bases not matched to a gene; V was cut back by 3 bases and J by 13 bases. CDR3 bases: TGCGCCAGCAGCTACGACAGGGTTTCGACTCAGTTCTTC. Translated: CASSYDRVSTQFF.

This clonotype was observed many times. The chain is built from TRBV7-2 and TRBJ2-7, with D perhaps matching TRBD1 (6 bases). Germline V gene data show CDR1 as SGHTA and CDR2 as FQGNSA. The ends were cut back, 5 bases at V and 2 bases at J, with 13 bases in the middle. The length of the CDR3 is 14 residues. The CDR3 sequence is CASSLDRSTYEQYF. In DNA, the CDR3 is TGTGCCAGCAGCCTCGACAGGTCTACCTACGAGCAGTACTTC.

This clonotype has a count of ten or more. The chain uses TRBV29-1 and TRBJ1-2; D gene ambiguous. CDR1 and CDR2 (germline): SQVTM, ANQGSEA. This CDR3 contains 11 residues. V was trimmed by 6 bases and J by 6 bases, leaving 11 bases between them. The CDR3 is CSVQQYNGYTF. Here the CDR3 DNA reads TGCAGCGTGCAACAATACAATGGCTACACCTTC.

The chain is built from TRBV7-2 and TRBJ2-5; 7 nucleotides agree with TRBD2. The germline V gene has CDR1 SGHTA and CDR2 FQGNSA. J was trimmed by 3 bases and V by 8 bases; bases with no gene match: 9. The CDR3 sequence is 14 residues long. CDR3 DNA sequence: TGTGCCAGCTCCCGGAGGGAGGGTAAAGAGACCCAGTACTTC. Its translation: CASSRREGKETQYF.

The chain links TRBV20-1 to TRBJ2-7, with D maybe TRBD1 (6 bases). V gave up 0 bases and J gave up 1 base, with 10 bases separating them. The CDR3 is 14 residues long. Germline V lookup: CDR1 DFQATT, CDR2 SNEGSKA (reference sequence). CDR3 residues: CSAREQGPSYEQYF. The CDR3 DNA sequence: TGCAGTGCTAGAGAGCAGGGGCCGTCCTACGAGCAGTACTTC.

The chain joins TRBV4-2 to TRBJ2-2; 8 nucleotides agree with TRBD2. Germline assignment: CDR1 LGHNA and CDR2 YNFKEQ. The CDR3 has 16 residues. Unmatched junction bases numbered 10, after V lost 5 bases and J lost 5 bases. The CDR3 DNA reads as TGTGCCAGCAGCACCTTCCGGGGGGGCCAAACCGGGGAGCTGTTTTTT. It translates to CASSTFRGGQTGELFF.

Points on this clonotype: A much larger clone differs by one base, so this may be a read error. V usage is TRBV20-1 and J usage is TRBJ2-7; weak D call: TRBD2 (5 bases). From germline, CDR1 is DFQATT and CDR2 SNEGSKA (reference sequence). CDR3 length equals 11 residues. DNA of the CDR3: TGCGGTGCTAGCCCCAGCTACGAGCAGTACTTC. Protein sequence: CGASPSYEQYF.

This clonotype was seen a few times. The CDR3 DNA reads as TGTGCCAGCAGTTTATCGGCCCTAGCGGGACTATACGCGAACACCGGGGAGCTGTTTTTT. This encodes CASSLSALAGLYANTGELFF. J is TRBJ2-2 and V is TRBV27; 9 positions agree with TRBD2. CDR3 length equals 20 residues. V was clipped by 0 bases and J by 0 bases; unmatched bases: 11. The germline CDR1 and CDR2 sequences are MNHEY and SMNVEV (reference sequence).

This chain joins TRBV20-1 and TRBJ2-5, with D maybe TRBD1 (6 bases). The CDR3 has 17 residues. Trimming took off 5 bases at V and 4 bases at J, with 26 bases between the two ends. CDR1 DFQATT and CDR2 SNEGSKA come from the germline V gene (reference sequence). The CDR3 protein is CSASPRDNGQPGETQYF. CDR3 bases: TGCAGTGCTTCCCCCAGGGACAATGGACAGCCGGGAGAGACCCAGTACTTC.

V usage is TRBV20-1 and J usage is TRBJ1-2, with D possibly matching TRBD1 (6 bases). Trimming removed 1 base at V and 5 bases at J, with 20 bases between. The CDR3 contains 16 residues. Germline CDR1 DFQATT, CDR2 SNEGSKA (reference sequence). The CDR3 here is CSARGLKGGVQYGYTF. The CDR3 DNA reads TGCAGTGCTAGAGGACTGAAGGGGGGTGTACAATATGGCTACACCTTC.

This clonotype was detected only a few times. The chain carries TRBV6-1 and TRBJ2-1; D possibly matches TRBD1 or TRBD2 (5 bases each). The CDR3 length is 14 residues. The V end lost 7 bases, the J end lost 3 bases, and 13 bases lay between the germline ends. Germline V lookup: CDR1 MNHNS, CDR2 SASEGT. The CDR3 here is CASTRDVYYNEQFF. CDR3 bases: TGTGCCAGCACCCGGGACGTCTACTACAATGAGCAGTTCTTC.

The V and J genes are TRBV27 and TRBJ2-7; no clear D. Germline V gene sequence: CDR1 MNHEY, CDR2 SMNVEV (reference sequence). V was clipped by 5 bases and J by 3 bases, with 14 bases between them. CDR3 size: 14 residues. The CDR3 reads CASSPLPQIYEQYF. The CDR3 nucleotides read TGTGCCAGCAGTCCCCTACCCCAGATCTACGAGCAGTACTTC.

This clonotype was seen only a few times. J is TRBJ2-1 and V is TRBV18; no clear D. This CDR3 has 15 residues. Germline CDR1 and CDR2: KGHSH and LQKENI. V was clipped by 4 bases and J by 5 bases, with 15 bases between them. CDR3 sequence: CASSHGVGLNNEQFF. The CDR3 bases are TGTGCCAGCTCACACGGAGTCGGGCTCAACAATGAGCAGTTCTTC.

CDR3 DNA sequence: TGCGCCAGCGGCGGGACAGCGAACACCGGGGAGCTGTTTTTT. It is translated as CASGGTANTGELFF. The chain employs TRBV5-1 and TRBJ2-2; maybe TRBD1 (7 bases). The CDR3 has 14 amino acids. The V gene's germline CDR1 is SGHRS and CDR2 YFSETQ. Trimming took 7 bases from V and 0 from J, leaving 10 bases between them.